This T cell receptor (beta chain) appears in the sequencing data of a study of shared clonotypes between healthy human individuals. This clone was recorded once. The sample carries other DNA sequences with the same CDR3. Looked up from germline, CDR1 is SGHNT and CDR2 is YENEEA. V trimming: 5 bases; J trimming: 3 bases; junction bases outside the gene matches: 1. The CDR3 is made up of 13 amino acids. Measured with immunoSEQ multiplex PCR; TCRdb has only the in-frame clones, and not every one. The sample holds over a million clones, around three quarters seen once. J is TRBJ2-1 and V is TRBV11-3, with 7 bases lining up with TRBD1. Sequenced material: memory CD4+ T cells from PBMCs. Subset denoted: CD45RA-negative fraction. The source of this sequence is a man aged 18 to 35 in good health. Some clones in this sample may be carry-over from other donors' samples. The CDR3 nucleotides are TGTGCCAGCAGCCGGGACAGCTACAATGAGCAGTTCTTC. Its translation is CASSRDSYNEQFF.